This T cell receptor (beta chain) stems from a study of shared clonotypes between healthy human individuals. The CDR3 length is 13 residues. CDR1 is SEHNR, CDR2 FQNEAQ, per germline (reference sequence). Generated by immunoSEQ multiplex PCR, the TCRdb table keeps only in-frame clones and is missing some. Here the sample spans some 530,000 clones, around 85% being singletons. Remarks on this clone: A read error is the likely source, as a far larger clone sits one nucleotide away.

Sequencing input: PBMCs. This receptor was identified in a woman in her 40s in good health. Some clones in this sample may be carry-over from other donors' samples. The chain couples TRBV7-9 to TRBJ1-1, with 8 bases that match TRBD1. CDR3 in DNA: TGTGCCAGCAGCGGACAGGGTACCACTGAAGCTTCCTTT. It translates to CASSGQGTTEASF.